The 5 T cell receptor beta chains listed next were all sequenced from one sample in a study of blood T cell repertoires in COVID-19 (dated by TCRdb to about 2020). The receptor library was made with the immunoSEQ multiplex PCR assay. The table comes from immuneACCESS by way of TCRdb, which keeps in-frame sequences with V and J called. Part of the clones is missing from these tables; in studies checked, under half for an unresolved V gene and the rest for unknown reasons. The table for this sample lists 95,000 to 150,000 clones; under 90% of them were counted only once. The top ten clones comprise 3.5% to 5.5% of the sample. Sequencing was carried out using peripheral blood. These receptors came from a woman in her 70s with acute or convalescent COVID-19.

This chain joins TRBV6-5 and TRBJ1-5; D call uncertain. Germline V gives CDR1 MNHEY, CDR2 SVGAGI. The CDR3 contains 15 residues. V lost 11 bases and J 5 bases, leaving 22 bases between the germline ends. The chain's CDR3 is CAGGPGSAIDQPQHF. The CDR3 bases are TGTGCCGGCGGTCCGGGATCGGCCATAGATCAGCCCCAGCATTTT.

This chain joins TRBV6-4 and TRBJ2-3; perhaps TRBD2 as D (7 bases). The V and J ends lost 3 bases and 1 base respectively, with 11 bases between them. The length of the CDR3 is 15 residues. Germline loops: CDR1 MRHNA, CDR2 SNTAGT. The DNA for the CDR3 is TGTGCCAGCAGTGAGGGGGGGGGCGGCACAGATACGCAGTATTTT. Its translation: CASSEGGGGTDTQYF.

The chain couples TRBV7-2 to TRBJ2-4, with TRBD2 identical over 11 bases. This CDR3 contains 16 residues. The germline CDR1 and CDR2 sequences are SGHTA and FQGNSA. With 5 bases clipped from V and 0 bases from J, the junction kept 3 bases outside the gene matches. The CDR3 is CASSPTSGGAKNIQYF. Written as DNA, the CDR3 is TGTGCCAGCAGCCCTACTAGCGGGGGAGCCAAAAACATTCAGTACTTC. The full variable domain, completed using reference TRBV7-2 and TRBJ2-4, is GAGVSQSPSNKVTEKGKDVELRCDPISGHTALYWYRQSLGQGLEFLIYFQGNSAPDKSGLPSDRFSAERTGGSVSTLTIQRTQQEDSAVYLCASSPTSGGAKNIQYFGAGTRLSVL.

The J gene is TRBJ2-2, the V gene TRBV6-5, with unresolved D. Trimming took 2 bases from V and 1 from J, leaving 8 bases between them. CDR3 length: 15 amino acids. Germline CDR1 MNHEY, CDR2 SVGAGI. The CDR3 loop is CASSYGGVNTGELFF. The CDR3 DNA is TGTGCCAGCAGTTACGGCGGAGTGAACACCGGGGAGCTGTTTTTT.

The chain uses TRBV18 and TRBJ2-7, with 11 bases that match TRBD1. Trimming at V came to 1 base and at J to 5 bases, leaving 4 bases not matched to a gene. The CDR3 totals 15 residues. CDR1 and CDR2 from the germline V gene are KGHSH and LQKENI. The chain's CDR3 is CASSPLGQGVDEQYF. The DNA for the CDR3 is TGTGCCAGCTCACCACTGGGACAGGGGGTTGACGAGCAGTACTTC.